This T cell receptor beta chain was captured by sequencing in a study of early stage breast cancer tumors. Study summary: Approximately 9.4-fold was the mean read coverage per sample. Study-level findings and limits: Unsorted bulk genomic DNA sequencing lacked pairing and functional marker data. Blood repertoires resembled normal breast more than tumor.

Profiled with immunoSEQ multiplex PCR; TCRdb holds only in-frame clones, not every one. The data hold more than 60,000 clones, with 65% to 85% observed a single time. V lost 9 bases and J 2 bases, leaving 12 bases between the germline ends. The CDR3 covers 13 residues. CDR1 ENHRY and CDR2 SYGVKD come from the germline V gene. This clone is a singleton in its sample. The antigen is unknown. V gene TRBV10-3 combines with J gene TRBJ2-3; D is perhaps TRBD1 (5 bases). Sequenced material: blood. This receptor was taken from a person aged 55 to 70 with breast cancer. CDR3 in DNA: TGTGCCATTTCATTGGGGCACACAGATACGCAGTATTTT. This sequence encodes CAISLGHTDTQYF.